This T cell receptor beta chain was profiled in a study of blood T cell repertoires in COVID-19. Study overall: T cells, B-cell-depleted T cells, or PBMCs supplied cDNA or gDNA.

Only one count was recorded for this clone. The germline V gene has CDR1 SQVTM and CDR2 ANQGSEA. There are 14 residues in the CDR3. J lost 3 bases, V lost 6 bases, and 9 bases had no gene match. Using immunoSEQ multiplex PCR, the repertoire was profiled, and TCRdb retains in-frame clones only, with some absent. The sample includes about 180,000 clones, roughly 80% of them seen just once. The origin of this receptor is a man between 18 and 29 years old with active or convalescent COVID-19. Sequencing was performed on peripheral blood. V usage is TRBV29-1 and J usage is TRBJ2-7; 9 positions match TRBD1. CDR3 nucleotides: TGCAGCGTGACGGCCGGGACAGGGCACTACGAGCAGTACTTC. This encodes CSVTAGTGHYEQYF.